Listed below are T cell receptor beta chains from one sample, sequenced in a study of regulatory T cells in long-lasting Graves disease. TCRdb re-analysed the multiplex PCR reads in MiXCR, keeping a single row per CDR3 protein. The repertoire holds almost 350,000 distinct CDR3 sequences, around 20% seen once, with less than 30% in the top ten. Sequences were derived from peripheral blood mononuclear cells (PBMCs), sampled when the disease was refractory, from a patient treated with antithyroid drugs. The source of these receptors is a female donor with Graves disease. CDR3s include the opening cysteine and the closing phenylalanine or tryptophan. A D gene is named only where the DNA matches it firmly. Rows give clone size only sometimes, using once, few, many, or a class for an expanded clone.

v_gene	abundance	d_gene	j_gene	len	CDR3nt	CDR3aa
TRBV19	few	-	TRBJ2-5	14	TGTGCCAGTAACCCAGGGTTCGGCCAAGAGACCCAGTACTTC	CASNPGFGQETQYF
TRBV28	many	-	TRBJ1-2	16	TGTGCCAGCAGTTTGGACGTGCAAGAAGGATCGGAAGGCTACACCTTC	CASSLDVQEGSEGYTF
TRBV2	many	-	TRBJ2-6	13	TGTGCCAGCAGAACAGTTGGGGCCAACGTCCTGACTTTC	CASRTVGANVLTF
TRBV12-3/TRBV12-4	-	-	TRBJ2-2	16	TGTGCCAGCAGTTTCGGCCAATTGGGTTTCACCGGGGGGCTGTTTTTT	CASSFGQLGFTGGLFF
TRBV28	-	-	TRBJ2-2	14	TGTGCCAGCAGTTCACAGGGTTTGGCCGGGGAGCTGTTTTTT	CASSSQGLAGELFF
TRBV15	-	-	TRBJ1-4	17	TGTGCCACCAGCAGACCCTCCAGGAGGACCGTCAAGGAGAAACTGTTTTTT	CATSRPSRRTVKEKLFF
TRBV10-3	many	-	TRBJ1-1	12	TGTGCCATCGGGGGTTTTAACACTGAAGCTTTCTTT	CAIGGFNTEAFF
TRBV20-1	many	TRBD2	TRBJ2-5	14	TGCAGTGCTAGGGGACTAGCGGGAGTGAAGACCCAGTACTTC	CSARGLAGVKTQYF
TRBV19	many	-	TRBJ2-7	18	TGTGCCAGTAGTGTTGGCGGGATTTTTGGGACACCTACCTACGAGCAGTACTTC	CASSVGGIFGTPTYEQYF
TRBV28	few	-	TRBJ2-7	10	TGTGCCGGCAGTAGTGAAAATTGGTACTTC	CAGSSENWYF